This TCR beta chain derives from a study of blood T cell repertoires in COVID-19. About the study: COVID-19 samples collected from the United States, Italy and Spain covered acute and convalescent phases. PBMCs, B-cell-depleted T cells, or T cells were the source of the cDNA or gDNA that made up the material.

As processed by the authors: Counts of nucleated cells, estimated from reference gene primer amplification, were obtained. The assay was immunoSEQ multiplex PCR, and TCRdb's table has in-frame clones only and misses some. V and J calls and clone size are those listed in that table; D and trimming were worked out from the DNA. The data contain approximately 300,000 clones, 65% to 85% of them seen just once; the ten biggest clones take up approximately 1.1%. Sequences were obtained from peripheral blood. The sequence derives from a woman between 50 and 59 years old with acute or convalescent COVID-19.

Here the CDR3 reads CASSEGRGTEQFF. CDR3 DNA: TGTGCCAGCAGTGAAGGTAGGGGGACTGAGCAGTTCTTC. V gene TRBV2 combines with J gene TRBJ2-1, with a possible D match to TRBD1 (6 bases). The V gene lost 1 base and the J gene lost 9 bases, with 10 bases spanning the gap. The germline V gene has CDR1 SNHLY and CDR2 FYNNEI. This CDR3 comprises 13 residues. Full variable domain (outside the CDR3, taken from reference TRBV2 and TRBJ2-1): EPEVTQTPSHQVTQMGQEVILRCVPISNHLYFYWYRQILGQKVEFLVSFYNNEISEKSEIFDDQFSVERPDGSNFTLKIRSTKLEDSAMYFCASSEGRGTEQFFGPGTRLTVL.